This TCR beta chain was identified in a study of shared clonotypes between healthy human individuals. Findings and limits, study-wide: Sequencing depth was expected to affect clonotype sharing among donors.

Original handling: Without quality scores, immunoSEQ junctional reads could not be filtered like full-length reads. The method was immunoSEQ multiplex PCR; TCRdb's version includes in-frame clones alone and lacks a portion of them. V and J calls plus clone size are reproduced from that table; the DNA served to infer D and trimming. The table records more than 1 million clones, roughly 74% of them present only once. On this clone: Its antigen is not identified.

The clonotype was recovered from a man younger than 30 in good health. Some clones in this sample may be carry-over from other donors' samples. The sample was memory CD4+ T cells from PBMCs. Subset specified: CD45RA-negative fraction.

The CDR3 DNA is TGTGCCAGCAGCTCACAGGGGCGGGCAACTAATGAAAAACTGTTTTTT. As protein: CASSSQGRATNEKLFF. This rearrangement joins TRBV7-2 to TRBJ1-4, with 7 nucleotides matching TRBD1. Germline CDR1 and CDR2: SGHTA and FQGNSA. V gave up 4 bases and J gave up 0 bases; unmatched junction bases: 5. The CDR3 is 16 residues long.